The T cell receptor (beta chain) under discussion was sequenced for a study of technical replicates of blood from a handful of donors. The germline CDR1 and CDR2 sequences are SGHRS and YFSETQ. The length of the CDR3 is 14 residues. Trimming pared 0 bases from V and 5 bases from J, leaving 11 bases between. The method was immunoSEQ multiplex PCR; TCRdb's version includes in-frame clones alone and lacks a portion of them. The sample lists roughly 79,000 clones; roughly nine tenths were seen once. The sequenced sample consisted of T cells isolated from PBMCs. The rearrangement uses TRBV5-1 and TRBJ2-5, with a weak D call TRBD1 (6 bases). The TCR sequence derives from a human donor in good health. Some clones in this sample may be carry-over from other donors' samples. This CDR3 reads CASSLDQGTETQYF. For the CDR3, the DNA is TGCGCCAGCAGCTTGGATCAGGGGACGGAGACCCAGTACTTC.